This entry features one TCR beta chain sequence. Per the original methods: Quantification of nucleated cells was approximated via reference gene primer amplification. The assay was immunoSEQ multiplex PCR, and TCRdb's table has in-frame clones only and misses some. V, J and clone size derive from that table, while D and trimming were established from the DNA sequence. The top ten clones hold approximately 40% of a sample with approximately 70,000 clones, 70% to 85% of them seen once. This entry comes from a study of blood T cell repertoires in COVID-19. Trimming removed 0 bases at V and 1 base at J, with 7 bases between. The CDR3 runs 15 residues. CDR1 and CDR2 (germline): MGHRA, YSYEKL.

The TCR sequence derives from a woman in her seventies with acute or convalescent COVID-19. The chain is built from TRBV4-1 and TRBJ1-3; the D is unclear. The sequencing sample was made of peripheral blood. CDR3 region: CASSQDLRSGNTIYF. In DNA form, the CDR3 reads TGCGCCAGCAGCCAAGATCTCAGGTCTGGAAACACCATATATTTT.